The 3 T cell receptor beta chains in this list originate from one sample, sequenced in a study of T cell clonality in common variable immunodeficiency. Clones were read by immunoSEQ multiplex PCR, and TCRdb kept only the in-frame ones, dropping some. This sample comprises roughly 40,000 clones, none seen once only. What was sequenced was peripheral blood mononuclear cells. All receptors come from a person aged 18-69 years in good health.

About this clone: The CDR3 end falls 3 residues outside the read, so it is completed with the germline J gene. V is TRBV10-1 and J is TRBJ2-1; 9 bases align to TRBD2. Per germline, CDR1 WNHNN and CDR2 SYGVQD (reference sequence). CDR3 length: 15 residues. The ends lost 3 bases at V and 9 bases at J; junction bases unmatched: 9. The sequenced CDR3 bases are TGCGCCAGCAGTGAAGATAGCGGGAGATGGGGTGAG. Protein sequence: CASSEDSGRWGE. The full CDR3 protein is CASSEDSGRWGEQFF.

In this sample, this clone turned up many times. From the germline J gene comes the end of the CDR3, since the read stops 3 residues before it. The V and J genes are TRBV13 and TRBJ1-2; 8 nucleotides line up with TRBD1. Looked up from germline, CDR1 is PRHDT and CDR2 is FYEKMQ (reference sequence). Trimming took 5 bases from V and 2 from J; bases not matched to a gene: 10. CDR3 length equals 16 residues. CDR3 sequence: CASSPPGTGGNYGYTF. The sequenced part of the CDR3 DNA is TGTGCCAGCAGCCCGCCTGGGACAGGCGGAAACTATGGC.

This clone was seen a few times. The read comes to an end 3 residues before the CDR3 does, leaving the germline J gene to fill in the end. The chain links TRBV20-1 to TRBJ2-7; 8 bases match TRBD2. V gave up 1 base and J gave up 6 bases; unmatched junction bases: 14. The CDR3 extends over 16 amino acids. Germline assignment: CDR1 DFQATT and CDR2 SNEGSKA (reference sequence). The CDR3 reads CSARAARTSPQSEQYF. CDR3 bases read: TGCAGTGCTAGAGCTGCGAGGACTAGCCCTCAATCCGAG.